The next 32 T cell receptor beta chains were all read from a single sample in a study of early T cells in non-severe SARS-CoV-2 infection. TCRdb processed the 5' RACE reads anew with MiXCR; each CDR3 protein has one entry. The table shows around 88,000 distinct CDR3 sequences, with around an eighth occurring only once. The sequencing input was whole blood. The receptors originated from an adult who was a healthcare worker with PCR-confirmed SARS-CoV-2 infection or an uninfected control (not recorded which).

This chain links TRBV6-5 with TRBJ2-7; 8 nucleotides match TRBD1. The CDR3 is made up of 14 amino acids. V shed 6 bases and J 2 bases; nucleotides not matched to a gene: 6. Germline CDR1 MNHEY, CDR2 SVGAGI. The CDR3 bases are TGTGCCAGCAGCTGGGACAGGACTACCTACGAGCAGTACTTC. As protein: CASSWDRTTYEQYF.

The V and J genes are TRBV29-1 and TRBJ2-7, with 8 bases lining up with TRBD2. The CDR3 contains 13 residues. V was pared by 6 bases and J by 4 bases, with 8 bases of the junction left unmatched. Germline V CDR1 and CDR2: SQVTM, ANQGSEA. The chain's CDR3 is CSVQAGESYEQYF. The CDR3 coding sequence is TGCAGCGTCCAAGCGGGAGAAAGTTACGAGCAGTACTTC.

This clonotype showed up just a few times. CDR3 region: CASRRAGRSYEQYF. In DNA form, the CDR3 reads TGTGCCAGCAGGAGGGCGGGCCGATCCTACGAGCAGTACTTC. The chain links TRBV27 to TRBJ2-7, with D tentatively TRBD2 (5 bases). Germline CDR1 reads MNHEY; CDR2 reads SMNVEV (reference sequence). The CDR3 totals 14 residues. V was pared by 6 bases and J by 1 base, with 13 bases between.

The genes are TRBV20-1 and TRBJ1-1; 7 bases fit TRBD1. The V and J ends lost 5 bases and 3 bases, in that order; junction bases with no gene match: 3. Looked up from germline, CDR1 is DFQATT and CDR2 is SNEGSKA (reference sequence). The CDR3 has 12 amino acids. CDR3 sequence: CSARQGDTEAFF. The CDR3 bases are TGCAGTGCTCGCCAGGGGGACACTGAAGCTTTCTTT.

This clonotype was counted a few times. V usage is TRBV7-9 and J usage is TRBJ2-7; 8 bases match TRBD1. Trimming took 5 bases from V and 5 from J; bases not matched to a gene: 17. The CDR3 runs to 17 residues. Germline V CDR1 and CDR2: SEHNR, FQNEAQ (reference sequence). DNA for the CDR3: TGTGCCAGCAGCCTGCTGGGACTTTACAGGGGGGCAGACGAGCAGTACTTC. This encodes CASSLLGLYRGADEQYF.

This clonotype was found many times. The CDR3, as DNA: TGTGCCAGCAGCCGGACAGTTAACACCGGGGAGCTGTTTTTT. Translation: CASSRTVNTGELFF. The genes are TRBV2 and TRBJ2-2; D possibly corresponds to TRBD1 (6 bases). Germline-derived CDR1 and CDR2 are SNHLY and FYNNEI. The CDR3 contains 14 residues. With 6 bases removed from V and 2 bases from J, the gap between germline ends came to 10 bases. Filled out from reference TRBV2 and TRBJ2-2, the complete variable domain reads EPEVTQTPSHQVTQMGQEVILRCVPISNHLYFYWYRQILGQKVEFLVSFYNNEISEKSEIFDDQFSVERPDGSNFTLKIRSTKLEDSAMYFCASSRTVNTGELFFGEGSRLTVL.

The rearrangement links TRBV11-3 to TRBJ2-1, with TRBD2 matching over 11 bases. With 3 bases clipped from V and 4 bases from J, the junction kept 2 bases outside the gene matches. This CDR3 comprises 15 residues. From germline, CDR1 is SGHNT and CDR2 YENEEA. The CDR3 region is CASSFRTSGYNEQFF. CDR3 in DNA: TGTGCCAGCAGCTTTCGGACTAGCGGGTACAATGAGCAGTTCTTC.

This clonotype was recorded at least ten times. V gene TRBV18 combines with J gene TRBJ2-3; 10 bases agree with TRBD2. Unmatched junction bases numbered 7, after V lost 3 bases and J lost 1 base. From germline, CDR1 is KGHSH and CDR2 LQKENI. This CDR3 region has 17 residues. The CDR3 reads CASSPLPGTSGTDTQYF. The CDR3 region has the DNA TGTGCCAGCTCACCCCTCCCCGGGACTAGCGGCACAGATACGCAGTATTTT.

This chain uses TRBV6-2 or TRBV6-3 with TRBJ2-5; the D is unclear. V lost 2 bases to trimming and J lost 3 bases, with 4 bases between them. Germline V gene sequence: CDR1 MNHEY, CDR2 SVGEGT. The CDR3 is made up of 12 amino acids. The CDR3 region is CASSYGEETQYF. CDR3 DNA sequence: TGTGCCAGCAGTTACGGGGAAGAGACCCAGTACTTC.

The table lists this clonotype with many counts. V usage is TRBV20-1 and J usage is TRBJ2-3; TRBD2 agrees at 11 bases. This CDR3 is built from 15 residues. Per the germline V gene, CDR1 is DFQATT and CDR2 is SNEGSKA (reference sequence). V trimming: 6 bases; J trimming: 2 bases; junction bases outside the gene matches: 7. The CDR3 DNA reads as TGCAGTGCCATAAAGACTAGCGGGAACACAGATACGCAGTATTTT. As protein: CSAIKTSGNTDTQYF.

This clonotype showed up just a few times. J is TRBJ1-1 and V is TRBV12-3 or TRBV12-4; the D is unclear. Trimming took 5 bases from V and 0 from J, leaving 7 bases between them. The CDR3 has 13 amino acids. CDR3 protein: CASSPHLNTEAFF. DNA for the CDR3: TGTGCCAGCAGTCCCCACTTGAACACTGAAGCTTTCTTT.

V usage is TRBV4-2 and J usage is TRBJ2-7, with D unclear. CDR1 is LGHNA, CDR2 YNFKEQ, per germline. V lost 4 bases and J 3 bases, leaving 10 bases between the germline ends. CDR3 length: 13 residues. The CDR3 region is CASSRPNSYEQYF. The CDR3 DNA reads as TGTGCCAGCAGCCGGCCCAACAGCTACGAGCAGTACTTC.

This clonotype came up a few times. The J gene is TRBJ2-1, the V gene TRBV27; no definite D call. The germline CDR1 and CDR2 sequences are MNHEY and SMNVEV (reference sequence). With 5 bases removed from V and 0 bases from J, the gap between germline ends came to 8 bases. CDR3 length equals 14 residues. The CDR3: CASSQWGSYNEQFF. DNA for the CDR3: TGTGCCAGCAGTCAGTGGGGCTCCTACAATGAGCAGTTCTTC.

This clonotype has a handful of counts. The chain has TRBV7-2 and TRBJ2-2; 8 positions match TRBD2. The CDR3 spans 18 residues. V shed 5 bases, J shed 5 bases, and the junction held 16 bases outside the gene matches. Germline V gives CDR1 SGHTA, CDR2 FQGNSA. CDR3 coding DNA: TGTGCCAGCAGCCCAACTCCCCAGCGGGAGAGAGGGACCGGGGAGCTGTTTTTT. Its protein is CASSPTPQRERGTGELFF. The entire variable domain, with the rest obtained from reference TRBV7-2 and TRBJ2-2, is as follows: GAGVSQSPSNKVTEKGKDVELRCDPISGHTALYWYRQSLGQGLEFLIYFQGNSAPDKSGLPSDRFSAERTGGSVSTLTIQRTQQEDSAVYLCASSPTPQRERGTGELFFGEGSRLTVL.

This clonotype was counted a few times. The rearrangement joins TRBV3-1 to TRBJ1-1; D call uncertain. Germline V lookup: CDR1 LGHDT, CDR2 YNNKEL (reference sequence). The germline V and J ends were trimmed by 0 bases and 0 bases, with 8 bases remaining between them. This CDR3 spans 15 amino acids. CDR3 coding DNA: TGTGCCAGCAGCCAAGAACGGGGTGTGAACACTGAAGCTTTCTTT. This gives the protein CASSQERGVNTEAFF.

This clonotype was seen more than once but under ten times. The genes are TRBV12-3 or TRBV12-4 and TRBJ1-4; TRBD1 might be the D (6 bases). Trimming removed 11 bases from V and 10 bases from J, with 17 bases in between. CDR3 length equals 12 residues. CDR3 DNA: TGTGCCGCTGGGGGGGCGACTGGAAAACTGTTTTTT. The encoded protein is CAAGGATGKLFF.

The genes are TRBV27 and TRBJ2-1; 9 bases are shared with TRBD2. V lost 6 bases and J lost 4; bases outside the gene matches: 4. The CDR3 runs to 14 residues. Looked up from germline, CDR1 is MNHEY and CDR2 is SMNVEV (reference sequence). The CDR3 nucleotides read TGTGCCAGCAGCACTAGCGGGCCTTACAATGAGCAGTTCTTC. Amino acids: CASSTSGPYNEQFF.

The chain is built from TRBV20-1 and TRBJ2-7; TRBD1 aligns across 7 bases. Losses at the gene ends were 3 bases for V and 0 bases for J; bases not matched to a gene: 8. CDR1 DFQATT and CDR2 SNEGSKA come from the germline V gene (reference sequence). The length of the CDR3 is 15 residues. The CDR3 loop reads CSARGPTGSSYEQYF. Written as DNA, the CDR3 is TGCAGTGCTAGGGGGCCGACAGGGAGCTCCTACGAGCAGTACTTC.

The V call is TRBV5-4, the J call TRBJ2-6; D is unclear. Germline V CDR1 and CDR2: SGHNT, YYREEE (reference sequence). The ends were cut back, 2 bases at V and 2 bases at J, with 8 bases in the middle. This CDR3 has 15 amino acids. The CDR3 region is CASSLQIPGANVLTF. The CDR3 DNA is TGTGCCAGCAGCTTACAGATCCCTGGGGCCAACGTCCTGACTTTC.

This rearrangement joins TRBV11-1 to TRBJ2-2; D is possibly TRBD1 (6 bases). The CDR3 runs to 14 residues. CDR1 and CDR2 (germline): SGHAT, FQDESV (reference sequence). Deletions cut 6 bases from V and 4 bases from J, with 12 bases between. CDR3 DNA sequence: TGTGCCAGCAGTCACGGGACAACCACCGGGGAGCTGTTTTTT. It is translated as CASSHGTTTGELFF.

This clonotype was seen repeatedly, ten times or more. V and J are TRBV5-1 and TRBJ2-1; D possibly uses TRBD1 or TRBD2 (7 bases each). Germline V gene data show CDR1 as SGHRS and CDR2 as YFSETQ. The CDR3 runs to 16 residues. The V end lost 1 base, the J end lost 4 bases, and 15 bases lay between the germline ends. Here the CDR3 reads CASSLRGLAEYNEQFF. The CDR3 DNA reads TGCGCCAGCAGCTTGAGGGGGCTAGCGGAGTACAATGAGCAGTTCTTC.

As for this clonotype: A read error may account for a junction end that differs from germline. This sequence joins TRBV4-1 and TRBJ1-4; TRBD1 matches 8 bases. This CDR3 is built from 16 residues. Germline V gene lookup returns CDR1 MGHRA and CDR2 YSYEKL. As DNA, the CDR3 is TGCGCCAGCAGCCAAGATACGCGGACAGGGAATGAAGAACTGTTTTTT. Encoded protein: CASSQDTRTGNEELFF.

This clonotype has just a few counts. The chain joins TRBV10-3 to TRBJ2-1; D is perhaps TRBD1 or TRBD2 (5 bases each). Between the trimmed V and J ends, which lost 3 bases and 5 bases, there was a span of 23 bases. From germline, CDR1 is ENHRY and CDR2 SYGVKD. This CDR3 is 18 amino acids long. This chain's CDR3 is CAISDILVGGREHNEQFF. The CDR3 DNA follows: TGTGCCATCAGTGACATCCTCGTTGGGGGAAGAGAACACAATGAGCAGTTCTTC.

The V and J genes are TRBV5-3 and TRBJ1-5; 7 nucleotides agree with TRBD1. TRBV5-3 is flagged as an ORF with uncertain function. V gave up 2 bases and J gave up 0 bases; unmatched junction bases: 17. The CDR3 has 20 amino acids. DNA for the CDR3: TGTGCCAGAAGCTTTTGGGAACCGGGACAGAAAGAAAATAGCAATCAGCCCCAGCATTTT. It codes for CARSFWEPGQKENSNQPQHF.

There are a few counts of this clonotype. The V call is TRBV4-1, the J call TRBJ1-2; D gene unclear. The CDR3 consists of 15 residues. Trimming cost V 1 base and J 4 bases, with 13 bases left between them. CDR1 and CDR2 from the germline V gene are MGHRA and YSYEKL. Here the CDR3 DNA reads TGCGCCAGCAGCCAAGCGGACGGGGTAGTCTATGGCTACACCTTC. It codes for CASSQADGVVYGYTF.

This clonotype has at least ten counts. This rearrangement joins TRBV28 to TRBJ1-6; 8 nucleotides line up with TRBD1. Trimming took 7 bases from V and 9 from J; bases not matched to a gene: 8. The CDR3 totals 14 residues. Germline CDR1 and CDR2: MDHEN and SYDVKM. CDR3 nucleotide sequence: TGTGCCAGCACCCCGACAGGGGTCGGTTCACCCCTCCACTTT. Its protein product is CASTPTGVGSPLHF.

The rearrangement joins TRBV14 to TRBJ1-1, with TRBD1 matching 9 bases. This CDR3 spans 13 amino acids. The ends lost 2 bases at V and 6 bases at J; junction bases unmatched: 1. Germline-derived CDR1 and CDR2 are SGHDN and FVKESK. The CDR3 loop is CASSQTGGPEAFF. CDR3 DNA sequence: TGTGCCAGCAGCCAAACAGGGGGCCCTGAAGCTTTCTTT.

The chain combines TRBV3-1 with TRBJ2-3; D may be TRBD2 (6 bases). CDR1 and CDR2 from the germline V gene are LGHDT and YNNKEL (reference sequence). V was trimmed by 2 bases and J by 2 bases, leaving 8 bases between them. The CDR3 extends over 14 amino acids. The CDR3 protein is CASSQPGATDTQYF. The CDR3 coding sequence is TGTGCCAGCAGCCAACCGGGAGCCACAGATACGCAGTATTTT.

This clonotype showed up many times. DNA of the CDR3: TGTGCCAGCAGCTTAAGCGGGGTCGGACGAAATGAGCAGTTCTTC. The encoded protein is CASSLSGVGRNEQFF. The V and J genes are TRBV7-6 and TRBJ2-1; 7 nucleotides match TRBD2. CDR1 is SGHVS, CDR2 FNYEAQ, per germline. V was clipped by 2 bases and J by 7 bases; unmatched bases: 8. CDR3 length: 15 residues.

This clonotype was seen only a few times. The chain couples TRBV28 to TRBJ1-6; the D gene is possibly TRBD1 (5 bases). The ends were cut back, 3 bases at V and 3 bases at J, with 9 bases in the middle. Looked up from germline, CDR1 is MDHEN and CDR2 is SYDVKM. The CDR3 covers 15 residues. Written as DNA, the CDR3 is TGTGCCAGCAGTTTTGGGACGGACTATAATTCACCCCTCCACTTT. Translated: CASSFGTDYNSPLHF.

This clonotype was recorded once. The rearrangement uses TRBV9 and TRBJ2-1; TRBD2 matches 9 bases. The germline gives CDR1 SGDLS, CDR2 YYNGEE. V was pared by 4 bases and J by 8 bases, with 7 bases of the junction left unmatched. The CDR3 spans 14 residues. This CDR3 reads CASSPLGLAHEQFF. DNA of the CDR3: TGTGCCAGCAGCCCACTGGGACTAGCTCATGAGCAGTTCTTC.

The V call is TRBV2, the J call TRBJ2-1; D is ambiguous. The germline gives CDR1 SNHLY, CDR2 FYNNEI. This CDR3 is 11 amino acids long. V dropped 7 bases and J dropped 5 bases, with 6 bases sitting between them. The CDR3 region has the DNA TGTGCCAGCACTATACACAATGAGCAGTTCTTC. This codes for CASTIHNEQFF.